What follows is one TCR beta chain and its context. The antigen remains undetermined. A clone one base away is much larger, so this may be a read error. These data belong to a study of early T cells in non-severe SARS-CoV-2 infection. Study-wide background: Bulk RNA isolated from unsorted whole blood underwent sequencing; chains were not paired. Overall study results and limits: Anti-spike CD8 specificities were favored by VDJdb matching, whose results missed private and CD4 specificities.

Attached unique molecular identifiers marked individual cDNA molecules. In TCRdb, the 5' RACE reads were re-called with MiXCR into one record per CDR3 protein. The sample has roughly 63,000 distinct CDR3 sequences; 13% are singletons. Sequencing used whole blood. This sequence was found in an adult who was a healthcare worker with PCR-confirmed SARS-CoV-2 infection or an uninfected control (not recorded which).

CDR3 residues: CASSIGLLQLCGYTF. The CDR3 coding sequence is TGTGCCAGTAGTATAGGCCTCCTCCAGCTCTGTGGCTACACCTTC. This rearrangement joins TRBV19 to TRBJ1-2; no clear D. CDR1 and CDR2 from the germline V gene are LNHDA and SQIVND (reference sequence). The CDR3 contains 15 residues. The V end was cut by 1 base, the J end by 7 bases, with 16 bases between.